Below, one T cell receptor beta chain is given with its context. Libraries were prepared by immunoSEQ multiplex PCR; TCRdb keeps only in-frame clonotypes and omits some of them. The table has 160,000 or so clones, 82% seen once. The data belong to a study of blood T cell repertoires in COVID-19. Germline CDR1 is SQVTM and CDR2 is ANQGSEA. The V end lost 4 bases, the J end lost 0 bases, and 7 bases lay between the germline ends. The CDR3 length is 13 residues. Input material: peripheral blood. The sequence derives from a woman aged 65 to 85 with acute or convalescent COVID-19. The chain uses TRBV29-1 and TRBJ1-5; D gene ambiguous. The CDR3 region has the DNA TGCAGCGTTGGGGAGTATAGCAATCAGCCCCAGCATTTT. This translates into CSVGEYSNQPQHF. The full variable domain, rest sourced from reference TRBV29-1 and TRBJ1-5, is SAVISQKPSRDICQRGTSLTIQCQVDSQVTMMFWYRQQPGQSLTLIATANQGSEATYESGFVIDKFPISRPNLTFSTLTVSNMSPEDSSIYLCSVGEYSNQPQHFGDGTRLSIL.